This record covers a single T cell receptor beta chain. Its specificity is unknown. Other DNA variants within this sample encode the same CDR3. These data originate in a study of cytomegalovirus exposure and HLA in healthy donors. Trimming cost V 0 bases and J 8 bases, with 13 bases left between them. CDR1 is LGHNA, CDR2 YSLEER, per germline. The CDR3 spans 14 residues. PCR primers comprised 60 Vbeta and 13 Jbeta primers. Sequencing was performed with immunoSEQ multiplex PCR; in TCRdb, only in-frame clones are kept and a portion is missing. The sample records roughly 120,000 clones, 80% being singletons. Whole-study results and caveats: The availability of immune exposure information extended only to CMV serostatus.

V gene TRBV4-3 combines with J gene TRBJ1-2; unclear D gene. The clonotype originates from a male donor in good health and CMV-seronegative. Sequencing used PBMCs. As DNA, the CDR3 is TGCGCCAGCAGCCAAGACTCGCGATCGGGAGGCTACACCTTC. Its protein is CASSQDSRSGGYTF.